Listed here are 14 T cell receptor beta chains from one sample, sequenced in a study of CD8 T cells in Susac syndrome. RNA in amounts of about 0.5 to 1 ug was reverse transcribed with random hexamers. TCRdb called the immunoSEQ multiplex PCR reads again in MiXCR, with one record for every CDR3 protein. This table holds some 160,000 distinct CDR3 sequences, just over 90% found once. Input material: CD4+ T cells from PBMCs. These receptors all come from a human donor in good health.

In its sample, this clonotype was seen once. The chain employs TRBV7-2 and TRBJ1-5; D ambiguous. CDR1 is SGHTA and CDR2 is FQGNSA in the germline V gene. The V gene lost 0 bases and the J gene lost 3 bases, with 9 bases spanning the gap. The CDR3 is 15 amino acids. The CDR3 sequence: CASSLAGWDNQPQHF. The CDR3 DNA reads TGTGCCAGCAGCTTAGCAGGGTGGGACAATCAGCCCCAGCATTTT.

The rearrangement joins TRBV10-3 to TRBJ1-4; D call uncertain. The CDR3 is 12 amino acids. The germline gives CDR1 ENHRY, CDR2 SYGVKD. Trimming left V 3 bases short and J 6 bases short, with 5 bases between. CDR3 protein: CAISEVHEKLFF. The CDR3 DNA reads as TGTGCCATCAGTGAAGTTCATGAAAAACTGTTTTTT.

This chain links TRBV9 with TRBJ2-1; TRBD1 matches at 10 bases. The trim removed 2 bases at V and 4 bases at J, leaving 3 bases unmatched. Germline CDR1 reads SGDLS; CDR2 reads YYNGEE. This CDR3 is built from 15 residues. CDR3 protein: CASSVGTGVYNEQFF. CDR3 DNA: TGTGCCAGCAGCGTCGGGACAGGGGTTTACAATGAGCAGTTCTTC.

V gene TRBV3-1 combines with J gene TRBJ1-5, with no clear D. Germline CDR1 is LGHDT and CDR2 is YNNKEL (reference sequence). With 4 bases removed from V and 7 bases from J, the gap between germline ends came to 11 bases. This CDR3 comprises 13 residues. CDR3 sequence reads: CASSPNLKQPQHF. CDR3 nucleotide sequence: TGTGCCAGCAGCCCTAATTTGAAACAGCCCCAGCATTTT.

The chain carries TRBV5-1 and TRBJ2-5, with unresolved D. The CDR3 loop spans 14 amino acids. Germline-derived CDR1 and CDR2 are SGHRS and YFSETQ. Deletions cut 6 bases from V and 5 bases from J, with 17 bases between. The CDR3 DNA reads TGCGCCAGCACCCTCGCCACCTTAATGGAGACCCAGTACTTC. Translated: CASTLATLMETQYF.

This clonotype was recorded a few times. This rearrangement joins TRBV20-1 to TRBJ2-7; 8 nucleotides agree with TRBD1. V trimming: 3 bases; J trimming: 2 bases; junction bases outside the gene matches: 3. Germline assignment: CDR1 DFQATT and CDR2 SNEGSKA (reference sequence). This CDR3 has 13 residues. The CDR3 DNA reads as TGCAGTGCTAGGGGACAGGCTACCTACGAGCAGTACTTC. It translates to CSARGQATYEQYF.

J is TRBJ1-2 and V is TRBV10-3, with D possibly being TRBD1 (6 bases). The V gene's germline CDR1 is ENHRY and CDR2 SYGVKD. Trimming cost V 3 bases and J 7 bases, with 12 bases left between them. The CDR3 extends over 13 amino acids. The CDR3 here is CAISEPTGFGYTF. DNA of the CDR3: TGTGCCATCAGTGAACCAACAGGGTTTGGCTACACCTTC.

The CDR3 is CASSFESHYPEQYF. In DNA form, the CDR3 reads TGCGCCAGCAGCTTTGAGTCGCACTACCCGGAGCAGTACTTC. This chain connects TRBV5-1 to TRBJ2-7; D not certain. CDR3 length: 14 amino acids. Germline CDR1 SGHRS, CDR2 YFSETQ. V shed 2 bases and J shed 7 bases, with 16 bases lying between them.

This clonotype appeared a few times. This chain links TRBV28 with TRBJ2-5; no definite D call. Germline CDR1 and CDR2: MDHEN and SYDVKM. This CDR3 has 11 amino acids. Trimming left V 5 bases short and J 2 bases short, with 3 bases between. The CDR3 nucleotides are TGTGCCAGCAGTAAGCAAGAGACCCAGTACTTC. Translated, it gives CASSKQETQYF.

The V and J genes are TRBV18 and TRBJ1-6; TRBD1 agrees at 8 bases. The ends lost 1 base at V and 14 bases at J; junction bases unmatched: 7. CDR1 and CDR2 (germline): KGHSH, LQKENI. There are 14 residues in the CDR3. CDR3 sequence reads: CASSPLQGAPSLHF. CDR3 nucleotides: TGTGCCAGCTCACCACTGCAGGGGGCTCCCTCCCTCCACTTT.

This rearrangement joins TRBV15 to TRBJ1-1; a possible D gene is TRBD1 (5 bases). V dropped 8 bases and J dropped 0 bases, with 10 bases sitting between them. Germline values: CDR1 LNHNV, CDR2 YYDKDF (reference sequence). The CDR3 has 13 amino acids. CDR3: CATGDRLNTEAFF. DNA of the CDR3: TGTGCCACCGGGGACCGATTGAACACTGAAGCTTTCTTT.

This chain joins TRBV5-6 and TRBJ1-6; possible D gene TRBD1, 5 bases. CDR3 length equals 15 residues. Germline V gene data show CDR1 as SGHDT and CDR2 as YYEEEE. Trimming pared 2 bases from V and 7 bases from J, leaving 13 bases between. CDR3: CASSFRDGRNSPLHF. CDR3 DNA: TGTGCCAGCAGCTTCCGGGACGGAAGAAATTCACCCCTCCACTTT.

The chain carries TRBV5-1 and TRBJ2-1; D is possibly TRBD1 or TRBD2 (6 bases each). Trimming removed 5 bases at V and 7 bases at J, with 13 bases between. Germline V CDR1 and CDR2: SGHRS, YFSETQ. This CDR3 is built from 13 residues. For the CDR3, the DNA is TGCGCCAGCAGTTCCAAGGGGGGAAATGAGCAGTTCTTC. Translated: CASSSKGGNEQFF.

V gene TRBV18 combines with J gene TRBJ2-7; TRBD1 matches at 9 bases. Germline CDR1 KGHSH, CDR2 LQKENI. V shed 3 bases and J 6 bases; nucleotides not matched to a gene: 9. This CDR3 comprises 15 residues. For the CDR3, the DNA is TGTGCCAGCTCACCGAGGGGGACAGGGTCTTCCGAGCAGTACTTC. It yields the protein CASSPRGTGSSEQYF.